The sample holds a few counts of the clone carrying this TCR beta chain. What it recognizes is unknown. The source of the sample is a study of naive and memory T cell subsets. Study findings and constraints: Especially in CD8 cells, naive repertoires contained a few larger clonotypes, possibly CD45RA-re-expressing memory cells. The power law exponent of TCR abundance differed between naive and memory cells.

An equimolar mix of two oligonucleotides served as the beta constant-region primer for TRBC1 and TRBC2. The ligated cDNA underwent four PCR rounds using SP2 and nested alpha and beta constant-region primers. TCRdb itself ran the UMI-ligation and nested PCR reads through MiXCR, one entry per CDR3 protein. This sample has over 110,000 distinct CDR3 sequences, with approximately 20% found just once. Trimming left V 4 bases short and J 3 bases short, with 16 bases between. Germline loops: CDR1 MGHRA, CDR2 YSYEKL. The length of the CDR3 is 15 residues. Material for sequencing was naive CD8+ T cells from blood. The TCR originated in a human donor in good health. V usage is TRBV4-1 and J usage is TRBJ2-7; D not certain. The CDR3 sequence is CASSRDPLNGYEQYF. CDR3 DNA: TGCGCCAGCAGCCGAGATCCTCTAAATGGCTACGAGCAGTACTTC.